This record looks at one T cell receptor beta chain sequence and its context. The antigen is undetermined. Its ends do not fully match the called genes, so a read error is possible. From the reads, TCRdb called clonotypes with MiXCR, one entry per CDR3 protein. The sample includes about 740,000 distinct CDR3 sequences, about 40% of them seen just once. The data belong to a study of T cell repertoires in cytomegalovirus infection. The overall study: Shared public TCR beta signatures pointed to both CMV infection and a matching HLA type.

The germline gives CDR1 MGHRA, CDR2 YSYEKL. The CDR3 extends over 19 amino acids. Notes on the study in general: The ex vivo response showed dominance by HLA-C-restricted CMV-specific TCR beta clonotypes.

The chain joins TRBV4-1 to TRBJ2-6; D is possibly TRBD1 or TRBD2 (5 bases each). The sequencing input was PBMCs. The TCR originated in a human donor in good health (CMV status not recorded). Some clones in this sample may be carry-over from other donors' samples. CDR3 protein: CASSQVVGTDLSGANVLTF. The CDR3 DNA sequence: TGTGCCAGCAGCCAAGTTGTAGGGACCGACCTCTCTGGGGCCAACGTCCTGACTTTC.